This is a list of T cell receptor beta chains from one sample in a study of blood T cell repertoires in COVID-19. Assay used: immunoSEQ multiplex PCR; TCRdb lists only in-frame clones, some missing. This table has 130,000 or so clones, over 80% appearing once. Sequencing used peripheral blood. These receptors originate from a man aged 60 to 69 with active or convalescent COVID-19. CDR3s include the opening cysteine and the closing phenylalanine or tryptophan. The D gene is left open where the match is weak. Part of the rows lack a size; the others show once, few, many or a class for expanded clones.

CDR3 DNA: TGTGCCTGGAGCCCGGGACATATTGGCGCTAATGAAAAACTGTTTTTT
CDR3 protein: CAWSPGHIGANEKLFF
J gene: TRBJ1-4
clone size: .
V gene: TRBV30
D gene: .

CDR3 DNA: TGTGCCAGCAGTTTACAACCAGGGTTCGAGCAGTACTTC
CDR3 protein: CASSLQPGFEQYF
J gene: TRBJ2-7
clone size: .
V gene: TRBV12-3/TRBV12-4
D gene: .

CDR3 DNA: TGTGCCAGCAGTGAATTAAGGACAGACCAAGAGACCCAGTACTTC
CDR3 protein: CASSELRTDQETQYF
J gene: TRBJ2-5
clone size: .
V gene: TRBV25-1
D gene: .

CDR3 DNA: TGTGCCAGCAGTTTTATGCGGGTCCAAGAGACCCAGTACTTC
CDR3 protein: CASSFMRVQETQYF
J gene: TRBJ2-5
clone size: .
V gene: TRBV28
D gene: .

CDR3 DNA: TGTGCCAGCAGCTCTCGGAGCAATCAGCCCCAGCATTTT
CDR3 protein: CASSSRSNQPQHF
J gene: TRBJ1-5
clone size: few
V gene: TRBV7-2
D gene: .

CDR3 DNA: TGTGCCACCAGCAGAGATATCGGGGTCCGCGAGCAGTACTTC
CDR3 protein: CATSRDIGVREQYF
J gene: TRBJ2-7
clone size: .
V gene: TRBV15
D gene: .

CDR3 DNA: TGTGCCAGCTCACCGAGTTGGACAGCGACTGTAACAACTAATGAAAAACTGTTTTTT
CDR3 protein: CASSPSWTATVTTNEKLFF
J gene: TRBJ1-4
clone size: once
V gene: TRBV18
D gene: .

CDR3 DNA: TGTGCCAGTAGGACTAGCGCTAACACCGGGGAGCTGTTTTTT
CDR3 protein: CASRTSANTGELFF
J gene: TRBJ2-2
clone size: .
V gene: TRBV19
D gene: TRBD2

CDR3 DNA: TGTGCCAGCAGTGATGCAGACAGAATATCCTACGAGCAGTACTTC
CDR3 protein: CASSDADRISYEQYF
J gene: TRBJ2-7
clone size: few
V gene: TRBV28
D gene: .

CDR3 DNA: TGCGCCAGCACCCAGGGGGTCGAGACTGAAGCTTTCTTT
CDR3 protein: CASTQGVETEAFF
J gene: TRBJ1-1
clone size: .
V gene: TRBV5-1
D gene: TRBD1

CDR3 DNA: TGTGCCAGCAGTTACACGAGGCGGAAAATGAACACTGAAGCTTTCTTT
CDR3 protein: CASSYTRRKMNTEAFF
J gene: TRBJ1-1
clone size: .
V gene: TRBV6-5
D gene: .

CDR3 DNA: TGCGCCAGCAGCTTGGCCACCAGGGGTAGCACAGATACGCAGTATTTT
CDR3 protein: CASSLATRGSTDTQYF
J gene: TRBJ2-3
clone size: .
V gene: TRBV5-1
D gene: .

CDR3 DNA: TGTGCCAGCAGCCAGACTTACAATGAGCAGTTCTTC
CDR3 protein: CASSQTYNEQFF
J gene: TRBJ2-1
clone size: .
V gene: TRBV3-1/TRBV3-2
D gene: .

CDR3 DNA: TGTGCCAGCAGCGGGACAGGGCGCTACGAGCAGTACTTC
CDR3 protein: CASSGTGRYEQYF
J gene: TRBJ2-7
clone size: .
V gene: TRBV6-5
D gene: TRBD1

CDR3 DNA: TGTGCCACCAGTGATCCGACGAAAGGGGGTAGCAATCAGCCCCAGCATTTT
CDR3 protein: CATSDPTKGGSNQPQHF
J gene: TRBJ1-5
clone size: .
V gene: TRBV24-1
D gene: .

CDR3 DNA: TGTGCCAGCAGTCTGAGGACTAGCGGCCTTACCTACAATGAGCAGTTCTTC
CDR3 protein: CASSLRTSGLTYNEQFF
J gene: TRBJ2-1
clone size: .
V gene: TRBV27
D gene: TRBD2

CDR3 DNA: TGTGCCAGCAGCTTAGTTCGGACAGGGAGGGGTGAGCAGTTCTTC
CDR3 protein: CASSLVRTGRGEQFF
J gene: TRBJ2-1
clone size: .
V gene: TRBV7-2
D gene: .

CDR3 DNA: TGTGCCAGCAGCCAAGCAGGGTTCGGTGGCTACACCTTC
CDR3 protein: CASSQAGFGGYTF
J gene: TRBJ1-2
clone size: .
V gene: TRBV3-1/TRBV3-2
D gene: .

CDR3 DNA: TGTGCCAGTAGTATGGGGGGGGCCCTCCTAGGAACTGAAGCTTTCTTT
CDR3 protein: CASSMGGALLGTEAFF
J gene: TRBJ1-1
clone size: .
V gene: TRBV19
D gene: .

CDR3 DNA: TGTGCCAGCATTCCCGGGGGGTATGGCGGCACTGAAGCTTTCTTT
CDR3 protein: CASIPGGYGGTEAFF
J gene: TRBJ1-1
clone size: .
V gene: TRBV28
D gene: .

CDR3 DNA: TGTGCCAGCAGAACAGACAGGTTGAACACTGAAGCTTTCTTT
CDR3 protein: CASRTDRLNTEAFF
J gene: TRBJ1-1
clone size: once
V gene: TRBV6-5
D gene: .

CDR3 DNA: TGTGCCAGCAGCCAAGTGGCTGGGGCACCGTACTTC
CDR3 protein: CASSQVAGAPYF
J gene: TRBJ2-7
clone size: .
V gene: TRBV14
D gene: .

CDR3 DNA: TGTGCCAGCAGCCATCGAACCAGGACAGCTACAAACTATGGCTACACCTTC
CDR3 protein: CASSHRTRTATNYGYTF
J gene: TRBJ1-2
clone size: .
V gene: TRBV4-2
D gene: .

CDR3 DNA: TGTGCCAGCAGTACTGGCACAGGGGGCTTAGATGGCTACACCTTC
CDR3 protein: CASSTGTGGLDGYTF
J gene: TRBJ1-2
clone size: .
V gene: TRBV6-5
D gene: TRBD1

CDR3 DNA: TGTGCCAGCAGCCCAACAGGGGACACCGGGGAGCTGTTTTTT
CDR3 protein: CASSPTGDTGELFF
J gene: TRBJ2-2
clone size: .
V gene: TRBV7-3
D gene: TRBD1

CDR3 DNA: TGCGCCAGCAGCCTGCAAAGGACTAGCGGGAGTCCCCACGAGCAGTACTTC
CDR3 protein: CASSLQRTSGSPHEQYF
J gene: TRBJ2-7
clone size: .
V gene: TRBV5-1
D gene: TRBD2

CDR3 DNA: TGTGCCAGCAGCTTAGGGGCGGGGGACTATCCGGTTGAGCAGTTCTTC
CDR3 protein: CASSLGAGDYPVEQFF
J gene: TRBJ2-1
clone size: once
V gene: TRBV7-3
D gene: TRBD2

CDR3 DNA: TGTGCCAGCAGCCCGAGGACAGGGCGGGAAACTGAAGCTTTCTTT
CDR3 protein: CASSPRTGRETEAFF
J gene: TRBJ1-1
clone size: .
V gene: TRBV11-2
D gene: TRBD1

CDR3 DNA: TGTGCCAGCAGCTTTTGGGGGGATTGGACTGAAGCTTTCTTT
CDR3 protein: CASSFWGDWTEAFF
J gene: TRBJ1-1
clone size: .
V gene: TRBV5-6
D gene: .

CDR3 DNA: TGTGCCAGTAGTATCGGGGGGCTATTGAACACTGAAGCTTTCTTT
CDR3 protein: CASSIGGLLNTEAFF
J gene: TRBJ1-1
clone size: .
V gene: TRBV19
D gene: .

CDR3 DNA: TGTGCCAGCACTCCTAGCGTTTCCTACGAGCAGTACTTC
CDR3 protein: CASTPSVSYEQYF
J gene: TRBJ2-7
clone size: .
V gene: TRBV6-5
D gene: .

CDR3 DNA: TGCGCCAGCAGCCGCCGAGTGAACACTGAAGCTTTCTTT
CDR3 protein: CASSRRVNTEAFF
J gene: TRBJ1-1
clone size: .
V gene: TRBV4-1
D gene: .

CDR3 DNA: TGTGCCAGCAGCCCGGGGACTAGCAACGAGCAGTACTTC
CDR3 protein: CASSPGTSNEQYF
J gene: TRBJ2-7
clone size: .
V gene: TRBV9
D gene: TRBD2

CDR3 DNA: TGTGCCAGCAGGGCAAGCGGGAGAAAGGAAGAGCAGTACTTC
CDR3 protein: CASRASGRKEEQYF
J gene: TRBJ2-7
clone size: .
V gene: TRBV6-5
D gene: TRBD2

CDR3 DNA: TGTGCCAGCAGCCCGACTAGCGGGAGGGCGGGTTTCTCCTACGAGCAGTACTTC
CDR3 protein: CASSPTSGRAGFSYEQYF
J gene: TRBJ2-7
clone size: .
V gene: TRBV11-2
D gene: TRBD2

CDR3 DNA: TGTGCCAGCAGTCCGTTGGGGGGGCCTAATGAAAAACTGTTTTTT
CDR3 protein: CASSPLGGPNEKLFF
J gene: TRBJ1-4
clone size: .
V gene: TRBV27
D gene: .

CDR3 DNA: TGTGCTAGTGGACTAGGCCAGGGGTCTACTAACTATGGCTACACCTTC
CDR3 protein: CASGLGQGSTNYGYTF
J gene: TRBJ1-2
clone size: few
V gene: TRBV12-5
D gene: .

CDR3 DNA: TGTGCCAGCAGCAAATTTCCTAGCGGGAGGGTAGACACCGGGGAGCTGTTTTTT
CDR3 protein: CASSKFPSGRVDTGELFF
J gene: TRBJ2-2
clone size: .
V gene: TRBV21-1
D gene: .

CDR3 DNA: TGTGCCAGCAGTCGGACAGGGACCTATGGCTACACCTTC
CDR3 protein: CASSRTGTYGYTF
J gene: TRBJ1-2
clone size: .
V gene: TRBV27
D gene: TRBD1

CDR3 DNA: TGTGCCAGCAGTGATGGACAGCCCAACTATGGCTACACCTTC
CDR3 protein: CASSDGQPNYGYTF
J gene: TRBJ1-2
clone size: .
V gene: TRBV27
D gene: .

CDR3 DNA: TGTGCCAGCAGAGGGGTGAGAGATGGCTACACCTTC
CDR3 protein: CASRGVRDGYTF
J gene: TRBJ1-2
clone size: .
V gene: TRBV28
D gene: .

CDR3 DNA: TGTGCCAGCAGCCAACAGGGTGCCACCGGGGAGCTGTTTTTT
CDR3 protein: CASSQQGATGELFF
J gene: TRBJ2-2
clone size: .
V gene: TRBV14
D gene: .

CDR3 DNA: TGTGCCAGCAGCCAATCGAGGCAGGGGGTTCACGGCTACACCTTC
CDR3 protein: CASSQSRQGVHGYTF
J gene: TRBJ1-2
clone size: .
V gene: TRBV16
D gene: TRBD1

CDR3 DNA: TGTGCCATCAGTGAAGGGGTACAGGGAGTCTCCTCCTACGAGCAGTACTTC
CDR3 protein: CAISEGVQGVSSYEQYF
J gene: TRBJ2-7
clone size: .
V gene: TRBV10-3
D gene: .

CDR3 DNA: TGTGCCAGCAGCGCCCTAGCGGGAAGGGACGAGCAGTACTTC
CDR3 protein: CASSALAGRDEQYF
J gene: TRBJ2-7
clone size: .
V gene: TRBV13
D gene: TRBD2

CDR3 DNA: TGTGCCAGCAGCACTCCCCTGTGGCGGCTGAACACCGGGGAGCTGTTTTTT
CDR3 protein: CASSTPLWRLNTGELFF
J gene: TRBJ2-2
clone size: .
V gene: TRBV7-9
D gene: .

CDR3 DNA: TGCGCCAGCAGCCCGGGACAGGGGGCGCCTGGGGCCAACGTCCTGACTTTC
CDR3 protein: CASSPGQGAPGANVLTF
J gene: TRBJ2-6
clone size: .
V gene: TRBV5-1
D gene: TRBD1

CDR3 DNA: TGTGCCAGCTCACCACGGACTAGTCGGAACACCGGGGAGCTGTTTTTT
CDR3 protein: CASSPRTSRNTGELFF
J gene: TRBJ2-2
clone size: .
V gene: TRBV18
D gene: TRBD2

CDR3 DNA: TGTGCCAGCAGCCGGGGACTAGCGGGAGAGACCGGATGGACCGGGGAGCTGTTTTTT
CDR3 protein: CASSRGLAGETGWTGELFF
J gene: TRBJ2-2
clone size: .
V gene: TRBV4-2
D gene: TRBD2

CDR3 DNA: TGCGCCAGCAGCCACGGCGGGAAAAACATTCAGTACTTC
CDR3 protein: CASSHGGKNIQYF
J gene: TRBJ2-4
clone size: once
V gene: TRBV5-1
D gene: .

CDR3 DNA: TGTGCCTGGACCGCTGGGACAGCGAACACTGAAGCTTTCTTT
CDR3 protein: CAWTAGTANTEAFF
J gene: TRBJ1-1
clone size: .
V gene: TRBV30
D gene: TRBD1

CDR3 DNA: TGCGCCAGCAGCCCCCCAGCCGGGACAGGATACGGCTACACCTTC
CDR3 protein: CASSPPAGTGYGYTF
J gene: TRBJ1-2
clone size: .
V gene: TRBV5-1
D gene: TRBD1

CDR3 DNA: TGCAGCGCCAGGACAGGTAGCAATCAGCCCCAGCATTTT
CDR3 protein: CSARTGSNQPQHF
J gene: TRBJ1-5
clone size: .
V gene: TRBV29-1
D gene: TRBD1

CDR3 DNA: TGTGCCACCAGTGATCTGAGTAAGGCACGGACTACTTACACTGAAGCTTTCTTT
CDR3 protein: CATSDLSKARTTYTEAFF
J gene: TRBJ1-1
clone size: .
V gene: TRBV24-1
D gene: .